This record looks at one TCR beta chain sequence and its context. The antigen is unknown. The junction departs from germline at one end; a sequencing error may be responsible. The sorted libraries involved the use of under 1.1 million CD4+ or CD8+ T cells. The cDNA came from 5'RACE, which used 10-nucleotide random UMIs. TCRdb re-called the 5' RACE reads through MiXCR, storing one row per CDR3 protein. The sample has 30,000 to 35,000 distinct CDR3 sequences, roughly 25% seen once. The data derive from a study of neurological immune-mediated disorders. Broader study findings: CDR3 amino acid sequences of expanded clones were not shared across subjects, a result suggesting private repertoires in all groups.

The V gene's germline CDR1 is DFQATT and CDR2 SNEGSKA (reference sequence). CDR3 length equals 15 residues. V and J are TRBV20-1 and TRBJ1-3; D is unresolved. This clonotype was obtained from a man aged 50 to 60 with HTLV-1-associated myelopathy (HAM/TSP). The sequencing input was CD4+ T cells from blood. CDR3: CSTRDPRFSGNTIYF. DNA of the CDR3: TGCAGTACTAGAGATCCCCGGTTCTCTGGAAACACCATATATTTT.